This T cell receptor beta chain was recorded in a study of blood T cell repertoires in COVID-19. Turning to the study itself: Samples came from the United States, Italy and Spain, spanning acute and convalescent COVID-19.

Study processing details: Amplification with reference gene primers provided the estimates of nucleated cell counts. The data were produced by immunoSEQ multiplex PCR, yet TCRdb's version contains in-frame clones alone and is incomplete. V and J calls and clone size are those listed in that table; D and trimming were worked out from the DNA. The repertoire holds around 300,000 clones, with about 87% as singletons. Seattle patients were enrolled while actively infected and followed longitudinally. The CDR3 extends over 14 amino acids. The J segment lost 4 bases and the V segment lost 8 bases, leaving 5 bases of the junction unmatched. CDR1 is SEHNR and CDR2 is FQNEAQ in the germline V gene (reference sequence).

Sequences were obtained from peripheral blood. This chain uses TRBV7-9 with TRBJ1-5; 10 bases are a match to TRBD1. The source is a woman younger than 45 with COVID-19, enrolled during active disease. CDR3 DNA sequence: TGTGCCAGCTCGCCGGGACAGGGGAATCAGCCCCAGCATTTT. This encodes CASSPGQGNQPQHF.